This record looks at one T cell receptor (beta chain) sequence and its context. At one end, the junction sequence differs from germline, possibly due to a read error. Arm-PCR of CDR3 regions with iRepertoire HTBI primers generated TCR beta libraries. MiXCR, run by TCRdb on the multiplex PCR reads, gives a single entry per CDR3 protein. The table lists approximately 300,000 distinct CDR3 sequences, roughly 18% of them singletons. Stated time point: newly diagnosed GD, antithyroid drugs for less than 3 months. Researchers made the TCR library from RNA that was extracted from PBMCs. The data were obtained in a study of regulatory T cells in long-lasting Graves disease. This receptor was taken from a female donor with Graves disease. The sample in question was peripheral blood mononuclear cells (PBMCs), obtained at new diagnosis, from a patient treated with antithyroid drugs.

The CDR3 coding sequence is TGTGTCAGCAGTTGGGTAGCGGGAGGACCCCCCTTTAGCACAGATACGCGGTATTTT. Translated: CVSSWVAGGPPFSTDTRYF. This sequence joins TRBV12-3 or TRBV12-4 and TRBJ2-3, with 10 nucleotides matching TRBD2. The CDR3 is 19 amino acids.